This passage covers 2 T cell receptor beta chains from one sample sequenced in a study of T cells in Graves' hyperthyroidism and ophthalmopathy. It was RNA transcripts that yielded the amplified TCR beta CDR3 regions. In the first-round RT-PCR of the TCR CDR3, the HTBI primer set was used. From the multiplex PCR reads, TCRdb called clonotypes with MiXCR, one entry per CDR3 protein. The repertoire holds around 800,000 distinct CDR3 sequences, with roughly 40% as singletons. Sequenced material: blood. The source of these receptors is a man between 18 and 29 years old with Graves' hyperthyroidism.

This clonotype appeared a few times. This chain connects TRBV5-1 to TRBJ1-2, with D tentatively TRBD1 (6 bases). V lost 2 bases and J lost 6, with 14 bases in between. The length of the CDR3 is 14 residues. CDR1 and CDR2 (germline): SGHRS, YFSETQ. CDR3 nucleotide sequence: TGCGCCAGCAGCTTCTTGGGGGGCGCGGATGGCTACACCTTC. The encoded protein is CASSFLGGADGYTF.

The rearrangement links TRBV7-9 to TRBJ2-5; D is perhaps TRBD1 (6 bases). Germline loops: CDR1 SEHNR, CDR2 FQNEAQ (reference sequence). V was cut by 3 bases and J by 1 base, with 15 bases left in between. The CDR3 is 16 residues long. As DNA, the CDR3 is TGTGCCAGCAGCTTGTTGGGGGCGCGGGTCCAAGAGACCCAGTACTTC. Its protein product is CASSLLGARVQETQYF.